The next 22 T cell receptor beta chains were all read from a single sample in a study of cytomegalovirus exposure and HLA in healthy donors. The PCR had 60 Vbeta and 13 Jbeta primers. The data were produced by immunoSEQ multiplex PCR, yet TCRdb's version contains in-frame clones alone and is incomplete. The sample's table shows around 75,000 clones. Sequencing was done on a sample of PBMCs. The receptor source for this set is a man aged 50 to 60 in good health and CMV-seropositive.

V is TRBV18 and J is TRBJ2-5; D gene uncertain. The CDR3 has 13 amino acids. Germline loops: CDR1 KGHSH, CDR2 LQKENI. V shed 3 bases and J shed 4 bases, with 9 bases lying between them. The CDR3 region has the DNA TGTGCCAGCTCACCCGACATAAGAGAGACCCAGTACTTC. This gives the protein CASSPDIRETQYF.

This rearrangement joins TRBV4-1 to TRBJ2-2; the match to TRBD2 covers 12 bases. Trimming removed 1 base from V and 6 bases from J; junction bases left unmatched: 3. Germline lookup yields CDR1 MGHRA and CDR2 YSYEKL. The CDR3 totals 16 residues. CDR3 amino acids: CASSQALAGGSGELFF. CDR3 nucleotide sequence: TGCGCCAGCAGCCAAGCTCTAGCGGGAGGGTCCGGGGAGCTGTTTTTT.

The chain has TRBV5-1 and TRBJ2-3; possible D gene TRBD1, 6 bases. V dropped 2 bases and J dropped 0 bases, with 7 bases sitting between them. Germline V gives CDR1 SGHRS, CDR2 YFSETQ. The CDR3 sequence is 14 residues long. The CDR3 DNA reads as TGCGCCAGCAGCTTACAGGGTAGCACAGATACGCAGTATTTT. This sequence encodes CASSLQGSTDTQYF.

The chain recombines TRBV30 with TRBJ2-5, with 9 bases that match TRBD1. J lost 4 bases, V lost 7 bases, and 7 bases had no gene match. The CDR3 extends over 13 amino acids. Germline values: CDR1 GTSNPN, CDR2 SVGIG (reference sequence). The CDR3: CAFSTGGVETQYF. The CDR3 DNA follows: TGTGCCTTCTCTACAGGGGGCGTAGAGACCCAGTACTTC.

The chain uses TRBV4-1 and TRBJ1-6; D is possibly TRBD1 (6 bases). Germline V gene sequence: CDR1 MGHRA, CDR2 YSYEKL. Trimming stripped 4 bases from V and 10 bases from J, with 11 bases between. The CDR3 runs 13 residues. CDR3 sequence (DNA): TGCGCCAGCAGCCCAAGGGGGATATCACCCCTCCACTTT. It codes for CASSPRGISPLHF.

CDR3 in DNA: TGCGCCAGCAGCCTATTGCCCGGTGCCGTCAATGAGCAGTTCTTC. Translation gives CASSLLPGAVNEQFF. V is TRBV4-1 and J is TRBJ2-1; D call uncertain. V lost 4 bases, J lost 6 bases, and 16 bases lay in between. Germline CDR1 and CDR2: MGHRA and YSYEKL. The CDR3 is 15 amino acids.

This chain uses TRBV30 with TRBJ2-6, with 12 bases identical to TRBD1. This CDR3 has 14 amino acids. The V gene's germline CDR1 is GTSNPN and CDR2 SVGIG (reference sequence). V was pared by 3 bases and J by 12 bases, with 6 bases of the junction left unmatched. The CDR3 DNA reads as TGTGCCTGGAGGGCTGGGACAGGGGGCAGCGTCCTGACTTTC. Translating it yields CAWRAGTGGSVLTF.

The rearrangement joins TRBV29-1 to TRBJ2-1; the match to TRBD2 covers 9 bases. V lost 1 base to trimming and J lost 4 bases; unmatched junction nucleotides: 2. CDR3 length equals 14 residues. Germline V lookup: CDR1 SQVTM, CDR2 ANQGSEA. CDR3 sequence reads: CSVEASGGYNEQFF. The DNA for the CDR3 is TGCAGCGTTGAAGCCAGCGGGGGGTACAATGAGCAGTTCTTC.

This chain connects TRBV4-1 to TRBJ2-7; the D gene is possibly TRBD2 (6 bases). Trimming stripped 0 bases from V and 2 bases from J, with 14 bases between. The germline V gene encodes CDR1 MGHRA and CDR2 YSYEKL. The CDR3 spans 16 residues. Here the CDR3 reads CASSQDAGPPTYEQYF. CDR3 nucleotides: TGCGCCAGCAGCCAAGATGCGGGGCCACCGACCTACGAGCAGTACTTC.

The chain couples TRBV19 to TRBJ1-1; D might be TRBD1 (5 bases). The CDR3 spans 13 residues. Trimming cost V 7 bases and J 8 bases, with 17 bases left between them. CDR1 is LNHDA, CDR2 SQIVND, per germline (reference sequence). The chain's CDR3 is CASIRADGEEAFF. CDR3 sequence (DNA): TGTGCCAGTATCAGGGCAGACGGAGAGGAAGCTTTCTTT.

V gene TRBV28 combines with J gene TRBJ2-7, with 8 bases fitting TRBD2. The CDR3 is made up of 15 amino acids. Germline lookup yields CDR1 MDHEN and CDR2 SYDVKM. Trimming removed 6 bases from V and 2 bases from J; junction bases left unmatched: 9. The CDR3 DNA is TGTGCCAGCAGCCCCCGGGGGGGTGGGCCCTACGAGCAGTACTTC. Translated: CASSPRGGGPYEQYF.

The chain couples TRBV6-5 to TRBJ1-2; possible D gene TRBD1, 6 bases. The CDR3 is 15 residues long. Trimming left V 0 bases short and J 8 bases short, with 16 bases between. CDR1 and CDR2 from the germline V gene are MNHEY and SVGAGI. CDR3 amino acids: CASSYSWGRGEGYTF. Here the CDR3 DNA reads TGTGCCAGCAGTTACTCGTGGGGCAGGGGAGAGGGCTACACCTTC.

The chain couples TRBV11-3 to TRBJ2-3, with unresolved D. The CDR3 extends over 13 amino acids. CDR1 and CDR2 from the germline V gene are SGHNT and YENEEA. Deletions cut 5 bases from V and 1 base from J, with 7 bases between. The CDR3 coding sequence is TGTGCCAGCAGCGTGTTCGGCACAGATACGCAGTATTTT. It is translated as CASSVFGTDTQYF.

The chain uses TRBV2 and TRBJ2-2; D is possibly TRBD2 (7 bases). The CDR3 is made up of 14 amino acids. V lost 9 bases and J 5 bases, leaving 16 bases between the germline ends. CDR1 and CDR2 (germline): SNHLY, FYNNEI. The CDR3 region has the DNA TGTGCCAGAAGGGGGGGGCGCGATACCGGGGAGCTGTTTTTT. Its protein product is CARRGGRDTGELFF.

This CDR3 is CATTEGLASNEQFF. The CDR3 coding sequence is TGTGCCACTACTGAGGGACTAGCATCCAATGAGCAGTTCTTC. The chain is built from TRBV6-6 and TRBJ2-1; the match to TRBD2 covers 9 bases. The length of the CDR3 is 14 residues. Germline CDR1 is MNHNY and CDR2 is SVGAGI (reference sequence). Germline trimming cut 10 bases from V and 6 bases from J; bases unmatched to any gene: 10.

This chain joins TRBV9 and TRBJ2-1; 10 bases line up with TRBD2. Trimming cost V 4 bases and J 7 bases; bases outside gene matches: 8. Germline V gene lookup returns CDR1 SGDLS and CDR2 YYNGEE. The CDR3 consists of 15 residues. CDR3 region: CASSPDSGRSNEQFF. The CDR3 bases are TGTGCCAGCAGCCCCGATAGCGGGAGGTCGAATGAGCAGTTCTTC.

About this clone: The junction does not match germline at one end; this may be a read error. The chain is built from TRBV7-3 and TRBJ2-2; D remains unclear. CDR3 size: 14 residues. Germline-derived CDR1 and CDR2 are SGHTA and FQGTGA. In nucleotides, the CDR3 is TGTACCAGCAGCCTCGGTCCGGACACCGGGGAGCTGTTTTTT. Amino acid sequence: CTSSLGPDTGELFF.

V and J are TRBV19 and TRBJ1-2; 7 bases fit TRBD1. The trim removed 4 bases at V and 4 bases at J, leaving 9 bases unmatched. Germline CDR1 and CDR2: LNHDA and SQIVND (reference sequence). The length of the CDR3 is 15 residues. The DNA of the CDR3 is TGTGCCAGTAGTACCCTGGGGGACAGTGGCTATGGCTACACCTTC. Encoded protein: CASSTLGDSGYGYTF.

The chain links TRBV5-1 to TRBJ2-1; 9 bases align to TRBD2. The V segment lost 3 bases and the J segment 6 bases; nucleotides outside the gene matches: 13. CDR1 is SGHRS and CDR2 is YFSETQ in the germline V gene. The CDR3 is 17 residues long. The CDR3, as DNA: TGCGCCAGCAGCTCAAGAGAGGCGGGAGGGCCGGGCAATGAGCAGTTCTTC. It translates to CASSSREAGGPGNEQFF.

The V gene is TRBV4-1, the J gene TRBJ1-5; a weak D match, TRBD1 (5 bases). V lost 1 base and J lost 0, with 19 bases in between. The CDR3 is 19 residues long. Germline V lookup: CDR1 MGHRA, CDR2 YSYEKL. The CDR3 is CASSQGGLTELLSNQPQHF. DNA of the CDR3: TGCGCCAGCAGCCAAGGGGGTCTGACAGAATTACTTAGCAATCAGCCCCAGCATTTT.

The CDR3 DNA sequence: TGCGCCAGCAGCCCGACCGGGGAAGGAGGAAACACCATATATTTT. Protein product: CASSPTGEGGNTIYF. The V call is TRBV4-1, the J call TRBJ1-3, with D unresolved. Germline V lookup: CDR1 MGHRA, CDR2 YSYEKL. V shed 4 bases and J shed 4 bases, with 14 bases lying between them. The CDR3 has 15 residues.

For the CDR3, the DNA is TGTGCCAGCAGCGTAAGGCAGTGGAGCGACACCATATATTTT. Protein: CASSVRQWSDTIYF. The chain links TRBV9 to TRBJ1-3; no clear D. CDR3 length: 14 amino acids. Germline V gene data show CDR1 as SGDLS and CDR2 as YYNGEE. The V end lost 1 base, the J end lost 8 bases, and 13 bases lay between the germline ends.